Presented here are 24 T cell receptor beta chains from one specimen sequenced in a study of cytomegalovirus exposure and HLA in healthy donors. The study ran its PCR with 60 Vbeta and 13 Jbeta primers. Method: immunoSEQ multiplex PCR; TCRdb's copy keeps in-frame clones and lacks some. The sample records some 150,000 clones, 79% being singletons. The sequenced sample was PBMCs. The source of these receptors is a human donor in good health.

In the case of this clone: A read error may produce the germline difference seen at one junction end. V gene TRBV5-8 combines with J gene TRBJ1-4, with 7 bases that match TRBD1. The CDR3 is 15 amino acids. Germline CDR1 SGHTS, CDR2 YDEGEE. CDR3 protein: CASRSYRGSQIGSLF. The CDR3 nucleotides are TGTGCCAGCAGGTCCTACAGGGGCTCTCAAATTGGTTCACTCTTT.

This clone was counted only a few times. This sequence joins TRBV5-1 and TRBJ1-4; no clear D. The CDR3 length is 16 residues. In germline, CDR1 is SGHRS, CDR2 YFSETQ. Trimming stripped 0 bases from V and 1 base from J, with 10 bases between. The CDR3 region has the DNA TGCGCCAGCAGCTTGGCAAACCGGGGAACTAATGAAAAACTGTTTTTT. Its translation is CASSLANRGTNEKLFF.

This rearrangement joins TRBV28 to TRBJ1-2; TRBD1 matches 7 bases. V lost 3 bases to trimming and J lost 1 base; unmatched junction nucleotides: 11. The germline V gene has CDR1 MDHEN and CDR2 SYDVKM. The CDR3 consists of 17 residues. The CDR3 DNA reads as TGTGCCAGCAGTTTCAATGGACAGGATCAATTTAACTATGGCTACACCTTC. Amino acid sequence: CASSFNGQDQFNYGYTF.

CDR3 protein: CASSLAGTGGYEQYF. Written as DNA, the CDR3 is TGTGCCAGCAGCTTGGCCGGGACGGGGGGCTACGAGCAGTACTTC. The chain carries TRBV5-4 and TRBJ2-5; 7 bases are a match to TRBD2. The DNA end favors TRBJ2-7, so the J call may be wrong. CDR1 is SGHNT, CDR2 YYREEE, per germline (reference sequence). The CDR3 consists of 15 residues.

This clone was detected once. This chain links TRBV2 with TRBJ1-5; 9 bases fit TRBD1. The junction had 9 bases not matched to a gene; V was cut back by 4 bases and J by 5 bases. The CDR3 spans 16 residues. Looked up from germline, CDR1 is SNHLY and CDR2 is FYNNEI. The CDR3 spells CASSGMTGGQDQPQHF. CDR3 nucleotides: TGTGCCAGCAGTGGGATGACAGGGGGGCAGGATCAGCCCCAGCATTTT.

The chain uses TRBV11-2 and TRBJ2-7; 10 nucleotides agree with TRBD2. Trimming removed 3 bases from V and 6 bases from J; junction bases left unmatched: 8. The CDR3 spans 15 residues. Germline V gives CDR1 SGHAT, CDR2 FQNNGV. The CDR3 DNA follows: TGTGCCAGCAGCTTTTCGAGCGGGAGGGCCTCCGAGCAGTACTTC. As protein: CASSFSSGRASEQYF.

V and J are TRBV6-5 and TRBJ2-4; D gene unclear. Germline CDR1 reads MNHEY; CDR2 reads SVGAGI. The CDR3 runs 13 residues. Trimming pared 0 bases from V and 16 bases from J, leaving 16 bases between. In nucleotides, the CDR3 is TGTGCCAGCAGTTACTCGGTACAGACAAATTTATACTTC. It codes for CASSYSVQTNLYF.

The chain couples TRBV14 to TRBJ2-7; D ambiguous. Germline CDR1 and CDR2: SGHDN and FVKESK. The CDR3 consists of 13 residues. Trimming removed 2 bases from V and 7 bases from J, with 12 bases in between. CDR3: CASSQLAGEEQYF. In DNA, the CDR3 is TGTGCCAGCAGCCAACTCGCAGGTGAAGAGCAGTACTTC.

The chain combines TRBV4-2 with TRBJ1-1; D not certain. The CDR3 loop spans 16 amino acids. With 1 base removed from V and 1 base from J, the gap between germline ends came to 13 bases. Germline V gene sequence: CDR1 LGHNA, CDR2 YNFKEQ. This CDR3 is CASSQGPFEGNTEAFF. CDR3 DNA: TGTGCCAGCAGCCAAGGCCCCTTTGAGGGGAACACTGAAGCTTTCTTT.

The DNA of the CDR3 is TGTGCCAGCAGTCCCCAGACTAGCGCCCACAATGAGCAGTTCTTC. Translated: CASSPQTSAHNEQFF. This chain joins TRBV27 and TRBJ2-1, with 8 bases fitting TRBD2. The V gene end was trimmed by 5 bases and the J gene end by 5 bases; junction bases not matched to a gene: 8. CDR1 is MNHEY, CDR2 SMNVEV, per germline (reference sequence). The CDR3 covers 15 residues.

The chain carries TRBV28 and TRBJ2-7, with D maybe TRBD2 (6 bases). The CDR3 sequence is 16 residues long. V lost 2 bases and J lost 7, with 21 bases in between. Per germline, CDR1 MDHEN and CDR2 SYDVKM. CDR3 region: CASSLPRAGWVGEQYF. The CDR3 bases are TGTGCCAGCAGTTTACCCCGGGCGGGGTGGGTCGGGGAGCAGTACTTC.

This chain connects TRBV30 to TRBJ2-1; TRBD1 agrees at 8 bases. This CDR3 region has 16 residues. With V trimmed by 1 base and J by 7 bases, 12 bases remained unmatched. Germline V gene lookup returns CDR1 GTSNPN and CDR2 SVGIG (reference sequence). CDR3 sequence reads: CAWSDPRGRSRNEQFF. In DNA form, the CDR3 reads TGTGCCTGGAGTGATCCCAGGGGGCGATCACGGAATGAGCAGTTCTTC.

This chain links TRBV11-2 with TRBJ2-7; tentative D call: TRBD1 (5 bases). Germline CDR1 is SGHAT and CDR2 is FQNNGV. This CDR3 spans 14 amino acids. Trimming left V 1 base short and J 7 bases short, with 14 bases between. The CDR3 spells CASSLGPAKGEQYF. In DNA, the CDR3 is TGTGCCAGCAGCTTAGGGCCAGCAAAGGGGGAGCAGTACTTC.

The chain combines TRBV13 with TRBJ2-1; D gene unclear. CDR1 PRHDT and CDR2 FYEKMQ come from the germline V gene (reference sequence). The germline V and J ends were trimmed by 1 base and 0 bases, with 7 bases remaining between them. The CDR3 length is 15 residues. The CDR3 DNA reads as TGTGCCAGCAGCTTAGTTGGAGCCTCCTACAATGAGCAGTTCTTC. Protein: CASSLVGASYNEQFF. Using reference TRBV13 and TRBJ2-1 for the parts outside the CDR3, the full variable domain is AAGVIQSPRHLIKEKRETATLKCYPIPRHDTVYWYQQGPGQDPQFLISFYEKMQSDKGSIPDRFSAQQFSDYHSELNMSSLELGDSALYFCASSLVGASYNEQFFGPGTRLTVL.

The chain has TRBV5-4 and TRBJ2-7; D call uncertain. Deletions cut 5 bases from V and 6 bases from J, with 15 bases between. The CDR3 sequence is 13 residues long. Germline values: CDR1 SGHNT, CDR2 YYREEE (reference sequence). The CDR3 sequence is CASSFLTPSEQYF. CDR3 nucleotide sequence: TGTGCCAGCAGTTTTTTGACACCGTCCGAGCAGTACTTC.

The V and J genes are TRBV19 and TRBJ2-1, with 8 bases identical to TRBD2. Germline V gene sequence: CDR1 LNHDA, CDR2 SQIVND (reference sequence). This CDR3 has 16 residues. The V and J ends lost 5 bases and 6 bases, in that order; junction bases with no gene match: 12. The CDR3 sequence: CASSPQGSGMSNEQFF. The CDR3 DNA is TGTGCCAGTAGTCCCCAGGGTAGCGGGATGAGCAATGAGCAGTTCTTC.

This clone has a handful of counts. V usage is TRBV6-6 and J usage is TRBJ1-5; 7 nucleotides line up with TRBD1. Looked up from germline, CDR1 is MNHNY and CDR2 is SVGAGI (reference sequence). There are 15 residues in the CDR3. V was pared by 4 bases and J by 4 bases, with 7 bases of the junction left unmatched. CDR3 nucleotide sequence: TGTGCCAGCAGTTTAGGAGGGGGCGGGAATCAGCCCCAGCATTTT. As protein: CASSLGGGGNQPQHF.

CDR3 nucleotide sequence: TGTGCCAGCAGCAAGGGAGGACGGCAAGAGACCCAGTACTTC. This sequence encodes CASSKGGRQETQYF. The V call is TRBV5-4, the J call TRBJ2-5, with D possibly TRBD2 on 6 matching bases. The CDR3 extends over 14 amino acids. V lost 4 bases, J lost 2 bases, and 12 bases lay in between. Germline V gene sequence: CDR1 SGHNT, CDR2 YYREEE (reference sequence).

The gene calls are TRBV21-1 and TRBJ1-2; TRBD1, as called in the table, went unchecked against the DNA. TRBV21-1 has pseudogene status. There are 13 residues in the CDR3. The CDR3: CASRDRGPEGYTF. DNA of the CDR3: TGTGCCAGCAGGGACAGGGGGCCGGAGGGCTACACCTTC.

This rearrangement joins TRBV5-1 to TRBJ2-5; 8 nucleotides align to TRBD1. V shed 4 bases and J 4 bases; nucleotides not matched to a gene: 9. From germline, CDR1 is SGHRS and CDR2 YFSETQ. This CDR3 has 15 residues. The CDR3: CASSPSPRGRETQYF. In DNA, the CDR3 is TGCGCCAGCAGCCCAAGTCCCAGGGGGCGAGAGACCCAGTACTTC. The entire variable domain, with the rest obtained from reference TRBV5-1 and TRBJ2-5, is as follows: KAGVTQTPRYLIKTRGQQVTLSCSPISGHRSVSWYQQTPGQGLQFLFEYFSETQRNKGNFPGRFSGRQFSNSRSEMNVSTLELGDSALYLCASSPSPRGRETQYFGPGTRLLVL.

This clone is a singleton in its sample. Distinct nucleotide sequences in the sample also encode this CDR3. The chain recombines TRBV5-6 with TRBJ2-2; perhaps TRBD2 as D (5 bases). V was shortened by 3 bases and J by 3 bases, with 6 bases between the two germline ends. CDR1 SGHDT and CDR2 YYEEEE come from the germline V gene. The CDR3 runs 13 residues. CDR3 amino acids: CASSSGDTGELFF. Written as DNA, the CDR3 is TGTGCCAGCAGCTCCGGGGACACCGGGGAGCTGTTTTTT.

V usage is TRBV4-1 and J usage is TRBJ2-1; D gene ambiguous. V was pared by 8 bases and J by 9 bases, with 26 bases between. In germline, CDR1 is MGHRA, CDR2 YSYEKL. The CDR3 contains 16 residues. This CDR3 reads CASLSLQGGLFGEQFF. DNA for the CDR3: TGCGCCAGCCTATCGCTCCAAGGTGGGCTATTTGGTGAGCAGTTCTTC.

The gene calls are TRBV9 and TRBJ1-6; 9 nucleotides align to TRBD1. Looked up from germline, CDR1 is SGDLS and CDR2 is YYNGEE. J was trimmed by 10 bases and V by 2 bases; bases with no gene match: 7. The CDR3 spans 15 residues. The CDR3 sequence: CASSVGDRDGSPLHF. For the CDR3, the DNA is TGTGCCAGCAGCGTGGGGGACAGGGATGGATCACCCCTCCACTTT.

There are a few counts of this clone. V is TRBV7-3 and J is TRBJ2-1; D is unresolved. With 5 bases removed from V and 2 bases from J, the gap between germline ends came to 13 bases. Germline CDR1 and CDR2: SGHTA and FQGTGA. This CDR3 comprises 15 residues. The CDR3, as DNA: TGTGCCAGCAGCACCCGAGGTGGAGCCTACAATGAGCAGTTCTTC. This translates into CASSTRGGAYNEQFF.